This T cell receptor beta chain was obtained from a study of T cell repertoires in cytomegalovirus infection. This clonotype was seen only a few times. As yet, its antigen is unknown. TCRdb reprocessed the reads via MiXCR and lists one record per CDR3 protein. This sample yields about 110,000 distinct CDR3 sequences, of which around 9.1% are seen a single time; over 25% belongs to the top ten. The J segment lost 1 base and the V segment lost 6 bases, leaving 2 bases of the junction unmatched. Germline V gene sequence: CDR1 SGHTA, CDR2 FQGNSA. There are 14 residues in the CDR3. This TCR came from a human donor in good health (CMV status not recorded). Some clones in this sample may be carry-over from other donors' samples. V and J are TRBV7-2 and TRBJ2-2; 7 bases agree with TRBD2. The sequenced material came from PBMCs, sequenced either directly or after in vitro stimulation (not recorded which). The CDR3 DNA reads as TGTGCCAGCAGGTCGGGGGGGAACACCGGGGAGCTGTTTTTT. It translates to CASRSGGNTGELFF.